The source of this T cell receptor (beta chain) is a study of long-term antiretroviral therapy in people with HIV. Sequencing used immunoSEQ v3.0 at survey level. Profiled with immunoSEQ multiplex PCR; TCRdb holds only in-frame clones, not every one. The sample lists tens of thousands of clones; roughly 82% were seen once. Germline V CDR1 and CDR2: MNHNY, SVGAGI (reference sequence). The CDR3 runs 15 residues. Deletions cut 2 bases from V and 3 bases from J, with 10 bases between. The input for sequencing was unsorted PBMCs, taken 0.3 years after starting antiretroviral therapy. The origin of this receptor is a man aged 18 to 30 with HIV. The rearrangement uses TRBV6-6 and TRBJ2-2, with D hard to call. The CDR3 DNA reads TGTGCCAGCAGTTACCCTACAGAGGACACCGGGGAGCTGTTTTTT. This encodes CASSYPTEDTGELFF.